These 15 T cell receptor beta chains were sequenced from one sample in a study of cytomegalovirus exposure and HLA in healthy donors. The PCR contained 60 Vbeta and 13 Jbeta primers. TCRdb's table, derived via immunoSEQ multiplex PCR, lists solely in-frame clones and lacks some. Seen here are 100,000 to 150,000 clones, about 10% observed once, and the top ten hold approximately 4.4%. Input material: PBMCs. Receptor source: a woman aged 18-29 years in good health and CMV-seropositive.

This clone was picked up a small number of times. The CDR3 sequence is CASSVSEEPEAFF. The CDR3 DNA reads TGTGCCAGCAGCGTTAGTGAGGAGCCTGAAGCTTTCTTT. V is TRBV9 and J is TRBJ1-1, with D uncertain. CDR3 length equals 13 residues. CDR1 and CDR2 from the germline V gene are SGDLS and YYNGEE. V was pared by 2 bases and J by 6 bases, with 11 bases between.

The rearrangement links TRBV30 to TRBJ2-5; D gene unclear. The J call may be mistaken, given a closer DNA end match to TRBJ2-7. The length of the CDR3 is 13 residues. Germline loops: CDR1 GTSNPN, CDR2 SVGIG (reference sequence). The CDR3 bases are TGTGCCTGGGGCAGGAACCTTAAGTACGAGCAGTACTTC. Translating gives CAWGRNLKYEQYF.

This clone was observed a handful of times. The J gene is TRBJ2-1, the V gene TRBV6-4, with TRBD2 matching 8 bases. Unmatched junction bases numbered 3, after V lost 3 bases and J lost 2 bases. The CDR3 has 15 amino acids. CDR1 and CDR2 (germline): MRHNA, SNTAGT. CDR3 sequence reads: CASSEYSGAYNEQFF. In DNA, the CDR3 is TGTGCCAGCAGTGAATATAGCGGGGCCTACAATGAGCAGTTCTTC.

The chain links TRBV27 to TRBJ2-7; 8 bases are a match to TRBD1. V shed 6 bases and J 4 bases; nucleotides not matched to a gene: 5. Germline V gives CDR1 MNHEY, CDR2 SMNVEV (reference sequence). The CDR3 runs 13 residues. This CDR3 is CASRPGGTYEQYF. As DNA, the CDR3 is TGTGCCAGCAGACCAGGGGGCACTTACGAGCAGTACTTC.

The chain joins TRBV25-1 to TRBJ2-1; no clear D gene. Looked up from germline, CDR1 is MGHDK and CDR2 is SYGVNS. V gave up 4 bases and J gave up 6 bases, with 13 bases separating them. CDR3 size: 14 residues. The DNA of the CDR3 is TGTGCCAGCAGTGGGTTGCGGAGCTTCAATGAGCAGTTCTTC. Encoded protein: CASSGLRSFNEQFF.

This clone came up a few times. CDR3 residues: CASSLSWAGEGYEQYF. CDR3 coding DNA: TGTGCCAGCAGCTTGAGTTGGGCGGGGGAAGGCTACGAGCAGTACTTC. The chain links TRBV11-3 to TRBJ2-7, with TRBD2 matching 7 bases. From germline, CDR1 is SGHNT and CDR2 YENEEA. The CDR3 has 16 residues. V lost 3 bases, J lost 3 bases, and 11 bases stayed unmatched.

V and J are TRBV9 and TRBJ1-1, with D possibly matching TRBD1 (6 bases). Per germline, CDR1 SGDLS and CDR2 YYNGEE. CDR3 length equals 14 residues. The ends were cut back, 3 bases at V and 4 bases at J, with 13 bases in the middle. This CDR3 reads CASSASDRSTEAFF. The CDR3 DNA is TGTGCCAGCAGCGCATCAGACAGGAGCACTGAAGCTTTCTTT.

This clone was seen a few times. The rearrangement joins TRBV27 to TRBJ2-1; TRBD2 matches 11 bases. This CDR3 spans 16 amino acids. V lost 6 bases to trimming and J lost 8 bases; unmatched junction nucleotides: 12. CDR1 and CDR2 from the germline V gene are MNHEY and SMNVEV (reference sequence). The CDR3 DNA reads TGTGCCAGCAGCCGGGAGCTAGCGGGAGGAAGGTATGAGCAGTTCTTC. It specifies CASSRELAGGRYEQFF.

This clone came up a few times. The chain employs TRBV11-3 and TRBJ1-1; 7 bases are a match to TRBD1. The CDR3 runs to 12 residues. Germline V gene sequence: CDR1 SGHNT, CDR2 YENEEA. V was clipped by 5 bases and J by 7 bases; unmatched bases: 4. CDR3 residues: CASSPRQGEAFF. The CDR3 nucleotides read TGTGCCAGCAGCCCGAGACAGGGTGAAGCTTTCTTT.

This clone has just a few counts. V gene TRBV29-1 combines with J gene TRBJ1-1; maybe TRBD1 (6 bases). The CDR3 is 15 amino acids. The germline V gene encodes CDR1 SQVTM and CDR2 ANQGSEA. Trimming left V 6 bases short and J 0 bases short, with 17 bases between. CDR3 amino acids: CSVDQGSAVNTEAFF. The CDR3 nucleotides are TGCAGCGTGGACCAGGGGTCGGCAGTGAACACTGAAGCTTTCTTT.

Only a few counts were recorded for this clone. CDR3 nucleotides: TGTGCCAGCAGCGGGGGTAGCGGGAGGGTGGGCGAGCAGTACTTC. This codes for CASSGGSGRVGEQYF. This chain connects TRBV28 to TRBJ2-7, with 11 bases matching TRBD2. V lost 6 bases to trimming and J lost 6 bases; unmatched junction nucleotides: 10. The CDR3 runs to 15 residues. The germline V gene has CDR1 MDHEN and CDR2 SYDVKM.

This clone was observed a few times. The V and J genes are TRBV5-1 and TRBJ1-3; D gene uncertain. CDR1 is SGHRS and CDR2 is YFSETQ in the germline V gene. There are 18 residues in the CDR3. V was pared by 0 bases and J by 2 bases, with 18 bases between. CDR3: CASSLAGGGSTAGNTIYF. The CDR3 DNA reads TGCGCCAGCAGCTTGGCCGGTGGAGGGTCCACCGCTGGAAACACCATATATTTT.

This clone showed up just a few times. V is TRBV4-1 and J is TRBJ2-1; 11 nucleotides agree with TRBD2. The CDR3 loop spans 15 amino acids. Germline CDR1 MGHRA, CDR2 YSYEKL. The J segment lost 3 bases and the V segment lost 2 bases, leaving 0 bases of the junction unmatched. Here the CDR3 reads CASSQTSGSYNEQFF. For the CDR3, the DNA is TGCGCCAGCAGCCAAACTAGCGGGAGCTACAATGAGCAGTTCTTC.

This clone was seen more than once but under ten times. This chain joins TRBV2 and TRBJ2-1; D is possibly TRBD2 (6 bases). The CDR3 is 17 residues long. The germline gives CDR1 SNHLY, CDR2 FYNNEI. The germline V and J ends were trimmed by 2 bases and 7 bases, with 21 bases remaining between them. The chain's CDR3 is CASSEIEAQDGGNEQFF. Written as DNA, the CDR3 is TGTGCCAGCAGTGAAATTGAAGCCCAGGATGGAGGGAATGAGCAGTTCTTC.

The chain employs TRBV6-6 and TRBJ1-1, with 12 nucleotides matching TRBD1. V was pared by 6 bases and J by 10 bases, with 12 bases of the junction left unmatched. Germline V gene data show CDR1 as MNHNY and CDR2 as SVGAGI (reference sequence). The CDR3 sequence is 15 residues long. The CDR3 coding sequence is TGTGCCAGCAGAAAGGGACAGGGGGCTAAATTAAGAGCTTTCTTT. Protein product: CASRKGQGAKLRAFF.